The 16 T cell receptor beta chains given below trace back to one sample, sequenced in a study of T cells in Graves' hyperthyroidism and ophthalmopathy. RNA transcripts gave rise to amplified TCR beta CDR3 regions. The HTBI primer set drove a first-round RT-PCR of the TCR CDR3. TCRdb re-called the multiplex PCR reads through MiXCR, storing one row per CDR3 protein. The sample includes around 520,000 distinct CDR3 sequences, approximately 15% seen only once; the top ten take 17%. The specimen sequenced was blood. The source of these receptors is a woman between 18 and 30 years old with Graves' hyperthyroidism.

This clonotype occurred a few times. The CDR3 region is CASVQGGTDTQYF. The CDR3 DNA reads TGTGCTAGTGTCCAGGGAGGCACAGATACGCAGTATTTT. The chain recombines TRBV12-5 with TRBJ2-3; D possibly matches TRBD1 or TRBD2 (5 bases each). Germline CDR1 reads LGHNT; CDR2 reads FRNRAP. V dropped 7 bases and J dropped 1 base, with 9 bases sitting between them. The CDR3 totals 13 residues.

This clonotype came up a few times. The V and J genes are TRBV5-1 and TRBJ2-5; no clear D gene. CDR3 length: 13 amino acids. Germline CDR1 SGHRS, CDR2 YFSETQ. Trimming cost V 0 bases and J 3 bases, with 6 bases left between them. The CDR3 DNA follows: TGCGCCAGCAGCTTGGATGCGGAAGAGACCCAGTACTTC. Amino acids: CASSLDAEETQYF.

The chain employs TRBV5-1 and TRBJ1-4, with 9 bases aligning to TRBD1. Germline V lookup: CDR1 SGHRS, CDR2 YFSETQ. V was clipped by 2 bases and J by 3 bases; unmatched bases: 5. The CDR3 runs 16 residues. CDR3 nucleotide sequence: TGCGCCAGCAGCTTAGGACAGGGGAGGGCTAATGAAAAACTGTTTTTT. Protein: CASSLGQGRANEKLFF.

This clonotype has a count of ten or more. This sequence joins TRBV6-2 or TRBV6-3 and TRBJ1-1; D is undetermined. This CDR3 region has 12 residues. V shed 3 bases and J shed 7 bases, with 9 bases lying between them. Germline V lookup: CDR1 MNHEY, CDR2 SVGEGT. CDR3 in DNA: TGTGCCAGCAGTTATTCGGTCCTTGAAGCTTTCTTT. This sequence encodes CASSYSVLEAFF.

On this clonotype: A much bigger clone sits one base away, suggesting this may be a read error. The chain links TRBV3-1 to TRBJ2-3; D unclear. CDR1 and CDR2 (germline): LGHDT, YNNKEL (reference sequence). Trimming cost V 0 bases and J 6 bases, with 10 bases left between them. The CDR3 is 14 residues long. The CDR3 DNA is TGTGCCAGCAGCCAAGAGGGCAGTGTGGATACGCAGTATTTT. Its protein product is CASSQEGSVDTQYF.

This clonotype has just a few counts. The chain uses TRBV30 and TRBJ2-3; D tentatively reads TRBD1 or TRBD2 (6 bases each). Germline V gives CDR1 GTSNPN, CDR2 SVGIG (reference sequence). The CDR3 is 13 residues long. V lost 7 bases, J lost 1 base, and 12 bases lay in between. This CDR3 is CASGGSRTDTQYF. The CDR3, as DNA: TGTGCCTCCGGGGGCAGCCGCACAGATACGCAGTATTTT.

This clonotype has a count of ten or more. V gene TRBV19 combines with J gene TRBJ2-7; no clear D gene. Trimming removed 5 bases at V and 5 bases at J, with 10 bases between. Germline V lookup: CDR1 LNHDA, CDR2 SQIVND (reference sequence). The CDR3 covers 12 residues. The CDR3 region has the DNA TGTGCCAGTAGTTCGGGTCTCCACGAGCAGTACTTC. Amino acids: CASSSGLHEQYF.

This clonotype was detected ten times or more. The chain recombines TRBV25-1 with TRBJ1-2; no clear D. The CDR3 is 12 amino acids. V lost 4 bases and J lost 2, with 5 bases in between. Looked up from germline, CDR1 is MGHDK and CDR2 is SYGVNS. CDR3 DNA sequence: TGTGCCAGCAGTGGGCCGAACTATGGCTACACCTTC. Translated: CASSGPNYGYTF.

This clonotype showed up many times. V gene TRBV20-1 combines with J gene TRBJ1-2; 7 nucleotides align to TRBD1. There are 13 residues in the CDR3. The J segment lost 2 bases and the V segment lost 4 bases, leaving 4 bases of the junction unmatched. Germline lookup yields CDR1 DFQATT and CDR2 SNEGSKA (reference sequence). CDR3: CSAITGQNYGYTF. The CDR3 DNA follows: TGCAGTGCTATAACGGGACAGAACTATGGCTACACCTTC.

The chain combines TRBV28 with TRBJ2-1, with unresolved D. CDR1 is MDHEN and CDR2 is SYDVKM in the germline V gene. Trimming left V 5 bases short and J 9 bases short, with 8 bases between. CDR3 length: 11 residues. CDR3 DNA: TGTGCCAGCAGTCCCTTACGTGAGCAGTTCTTC. Its translation: CASSPLREQFF.

The chain couples TRBV4-1 to TRBJ2-7, with no clear D. There are 15 residues in the CDR3. The germline V gene encodes CDR1 MGHRA and CDR2 YSYEKL. V was pared by 0 bases and J by 7 bases, with 16 bases between. The CDR3 region has the DNA TGCGCCAGCAGCCAAGAACCTCATAGGCCCTCGGAGCAGTACTTC. Translating gives CASSQEPHRPSEQYF.

This sequence joins TRBV19 and TRBJ2-1; no definite D call. With 5 bases removed from V and 8 bases from J, the gap between germline ends came to 16 bases. Germline V CDR1 and CDR2: LNHDA, SQIVND (reference sequence). This CDR3 has 14 residues. The CDR3 DNA sequence: TGTGCCAGTAGTTGGGCGGTCAGTGGGGATGAGCAGTTCTTC. This sequence encodes CASSWAVSGDEQFF.

This clonotype was recorded at least ten times. The CDR3 sequence is CSRGWMEAGNTEAFF. DNA for the CDR3: TGCAGTCGGGGCTGGATGGAGGCAGGAAACACTGAAGCTTTCTTT. The rearrangement links TRBV20-1 to TRBJ1-1, with a weak D call TRBD1 (5 bases). The CDR3 runs 15 residues. Germline V gives CDR1 DFQATT, CDR2 SNEGSKA (reference sequence). V lost 8 bases and J lost 2, with 21 bases in between.

In this sample, this clonotype turned up many times. This chain joins TRBV20-1 and TRBJ2-5, with D possibly TRBD1 on 5 matching bases. The germline gives CDR1 DFQATT, CDR2 SNEGSKA (reference sequence). Trimming took off 0 bases at V and 2 bases at J, with 13 bases between the two ends. The length of the CDR3 is 15 residues. CDR3 coding DNA: TGCAGTGCTAGAGATTACGGGCGGACACAAGAGACCCAGTACTTC. It translates to CSARDYGRTQETQYF.

This clonotype was seen many times. The chain is built from TRBV12-3 or TRBV12-4 and TRBJ1-1; 7 nucleotides match TRBD1. The CDR3 is 14 residues long. Trimming took 6 bases from V and 0 from J; bases not matched to a gene: 4. CDR3 coding DNA: TGTGCCAGCAGATTACAGGGGATGAACACTGAAGCTTTCTTT. Amino acids: CASRLQGMNTEAFF.

This clonotype was found many times. The rearrangement links TRBV5-1 to TRBJ1-4; the match to TRBD1 covers 11 bases. After removal of 3 bases from V and 4 bases from J, the junction contained 2 bases not matched to a gene. Germline CDR1 and CDR2: SGHRS and YFSETQ. This CDR3 has 15 residues. Here the CDR3 reads CASSWDRGINEKLFF. The CDR3 DNA reads as TGCGCCAGCAGCTGGGACAGGGGGATTAATGAAAAACTGTTTTTT.